The next 27 T cell receptor beta chains were all read from a single sample in a study of spatial heterogeneity in lung cancer. Time point reported: sample taken at primary tumor resection. These receptors have no identified antigens. Study-wide results and limits: For expanded intratumoral alpha and beta TCRs, counts tracked tumor mutation counts.

TCRdb reanalysed the 5' RACE reads using MiXCR and keeps one entry per CDR3 protein. The data hold 14,000 or so distinct CDR3 sequences, with 4.7% observed a single time. Sample: lung tumor tissue, taken at surgery. The receptor set was obtained from a female donor with early-stage non-small cell lung cancer.

By proportion, this clonotype is large. In a library made to pick up alpha chains, this beta chain is a stray read with a size that means little. V is TRBV7-9 and J is TRBJ2-6, with D maybe TRBD2 (6 bases). Germline lookup yields CDR1 SEHNR and CDR2 FQNEAQ (reference sequence). The CDR3 has 16 residues. The V end lost 0 bases, the J end lost 0 bases, and 6 bases lay between the germline ends. The CDR3 sequence: CASSLAGGSGANVLTF. Here the CDR3 DNA reads TGTGCCAGCAGCTTAGCGGGAGGCTCTGGGGCCAACGTCCTGACTTTC.

With regard to this clonotype: This beta chain appears as a stray read in a library generated for alpha chains; its size is not informative. This sequence joins TRBV6-5 and TRBJ2-3; 9 nucleotides line up with TRBD1. V gave up 6 bases and J gave up 4 bases; unmatched junction bases: 14. CDR1 is MNHEY and CDR2 is SVGAGI in the germline V gene. This CDR3 contains 17 residues. This CDR3 reads CASSPGQGEWYADTQYF. The CDR3 DNA is TGTGCCAGCAGCCCGGGACAGGGAGAATGGTATGCAGATACGCAGTATTTT.

This clonotype was seen repeatedly, ten times or more. In a library made to pick up alpha chains, this beta chain is a stray read with a size that means little. The V call is TRBV5-1, the J call TRBJ1-2; D is ambiguous. This CDR3 comprises 14 residues. The V end lost 2 bases, the J end lost 8 bases, and 16 bases lay between the germline ends. Per the germline V gene, CDR1 is SGHRS and CDR2 is YFSETQ. The CDR3: CASSFPTELEGYTF. The CDR3 DNA sequence: TGCGCCAGCAGCTTCCCTACAGAACTGGAGGGCTACACCTTC.

This clonotype has ten or more counts. This beta chain is off target for a library built for alpha chains, so its abundance means little. This rearrangement joins TRBV20-1 to TRBJ1-1, with a tentative D call TRBD1 (5 bases). CDR1 DFQATT and CDR2 SNEGSKA come from the germline V gene (reference sequence). The germline V and J ends were trimmed by 1 base and 2 bases, with 11 bases remaining between them. This CDR3 has 14 residues. The CDR3 DNA reads TGCAGTGCTAGAGGAGACAGCGCAAACACTGAAGCTTTCTTT. Translation: CSARGDSANTEAFF.

Sample share makes this clonotype medium-sized. This beta chain lies outside the target of a library built for alpha chains; its clone size means little. CDR3 nucleotide sequence: TGTGCCAGCAGTTTCCAGGGCCAATATGGCTACACCTTC. Its translation is CASSFQGQYGYTF. This chain connects TRBV12-3 or TRBV12-4 to TRBJ1-2; D possibly corresponds to TRBD1 (5 bases). The CDR3 contains 13 residues. Trimming shortened V by 3 bases and J by 5 bases, and 10 bases separated the two germline ends.

This clonotype was recorded many times. Since it is a stray read in a library aimed at alpha chains, this beta chain has a size that is not meaningful. The genes are TRBV3-1 and TRBJ2-3; no reliable D call. The ends were cut back, 1 base at V and 2 bases at J, with 16 bases in the middle. The germline V gene encodes CDR1 LGHDT and CDR2 YNNKEL (reference sequence). This CDR3 has 17 residues. CDR3: CASSQGARRAPTDTQYF. The DNA of the CDR3 is TGTGCCAGCAGCCAAGGGGCTCGACGGGCCCCCACAGATACGCAGTATTTT.

This clonotype was seen at least ten times. Within a library made for alpha chains, this beta chain is off target, and its count is uninformative. The chain couples TRBV7-2 to TRBJ2-7; a weak D match, TRBD2 (6 bases). Germline CDR1 reads SGHTA; CDR2 reads FQGNSA. The CDR3 totals 14 residues. Trimming left V 7 bases short and J 7 bases short, with 20 bases between. In nucleotides, the CDR3 is TGTGCCAGCATGGCGGGACTTTCCTCGGGGGAGCAGTACTTC. Its protein product is CASMAGLSSGEQYF.

Points on this clonotype: In a library made to pick up alpha chains, this beta chain is a stray read with a size that means little. V is TRBV7-9 and J is TRBJ1-3; D not certain. Germline CDR1 and CDR2: SEHNR and FQNEAQ (reference sequence). The CDR3 spans 16 residues. Trimming shortened V by 5 bases and J by 0 bases, and 14 bases separated the two germline ends. The CDR3, as DNA: TGTGCCAGCAGCGGATGGAGGGAGAGCTCTGGAAACACCATATATTTT. As protein: CASSGWRESSGNTIYF.

This clonotype was detected only a few times. Since the library was made to target alpha chains, this beta chain is a stray read and its abundance is not meaningful. V and J are TRBV6-5 and TRBJ1-1; no definite D call. Trimming removed 3 bases at V and 1 base at J, with 6 bases between. The CDR3 totals 13 residues. Germline CDR1 and CDR2: MNHEY and SVGAGI. The CDR3 DNA sequence: TGTGCCAGCAGTTATGGGAAGAACACTGAAGCTTTCTTT. It is translated as CASSYGKNTEAFF.

This clonotype has at least ten counts. With the library built for alpha chains, this beta chain is off target and its frequency is not meaningful. The rearrangement links TRBV6-1 to TRBJ2-1; a possible D gene is TRBD1 (6 bases). This CDR3 is 13 amino acids long. V gave up 10 bases and J gave up 7 bases, with 17 bases separating them. Germline lookup yields CDR1 MNHNS and CDR2 SASEGT. CDR3 amino acids: CATNPTGGNEQFF. The CDR3, as DNA: TGTGCCACCAACCCGACAGGCGGGAATGAGCAGTTCTTC.

This clonotype was observed many times. Since it is a stray read in a library aimed at alpha chains, this beta chain has a size that is not meaningful. This chain links TRBV7-2 with TRBJ1-5; 7 bases fit TRBD1. V trimming: 5 bases; J trimming: 9 bases; junction bases outside the gene matches: 13. Germline assignment: CDR1 SGHTA and CDR2 FQGNSA. This CDR3 contains 15 residues. DNA for the CDR3: TGTGCCAGCAGCCCACAGGGGTCCACTCTCAGGCCCCAGCATTTT. It translates to CASSPQGSTLRPQHF.

This clonotype was seen ten or more times. This beta chain lies outside the target of a library built for alpha chains; its clone size means little. The chain recombines TRBV7-2 with TRBJ2-5; D possibly corresponds to TRBD2 (6 bases). Germline V gene data show CDR1 as SGHTA and CDR2 as FQGNSA. Trimming took 6 bases from V and 4 from J, leaving 12 bases between them. This CDR3 region has 13 residues. The CDR3 is CASRLEGTETQYF. As DNA, the CDR3 is TGTGCCAGCAGGTTGGAGGGGACAGAGACCCAGTACTTC.

This clonotype occurred many times. With the library built for alpha chains, this beta chain is off target and its frequency is not meaningful. The chain joins TRBV20-1 to TRBJ1-1; 11 bases line up with TRBD1. In germline, CDR1 is DFQATT, CDR2 SNEGSKA (reference sequence). The V segment lost 2 bases and the J segment 7 bases; nucleotides outside the gene matches: 9. This CDR3 has 15 residues. The CDR3, as DNA: TGCAGTGCTAGACCAAGGGACAGGGGGGAGGATGAAGCTTTCTTT. Its translation is CSARPRDRGEDEAFF.

Judged by abundance, this clonotype is medium-sized. Since the library was made to target alpha chains, this beta chain is a stray read and its abundance is not meaningful. This chain links TRBV6-2 or TRBV6-3 with TRBJ1-2; D may be TRBD1 (5 bases). V was trimmed by 2 bases and J by 6 bases, leaving 10 bases between them. From germline, CDR1 is MNHEY and CDR2 SVGEGT. The CDR3 contains 13 residues. The CDR3, as DNA: TGTGCCAGCAGTTACAAGGGGCCCCATGGCTACACCTTC. Protein product: CASSYKGPHGYTF.

This clonotype has ten or more counts. This beta chain is a stray read from a library made for alpha chains; its abundance is not meaningful. This rearrangement joins TRBV28 to TRBJ2-3; D remains unclear. The ends were cut back, 4 bases at V and 2 bases at J, with 7 bases in the middle. Per the germline V gene, CDR1 is MDHEN and CDR2 is SYDVKM. CDR3 size: 13 residues. The CDR3 nucleotides read TGTGCCAGCAGTTCCGACCTCACAGATACGCAGTATTTT. Its translation: CASSSDLTDTQYF.

In its sample, this clonotype is medium-sized. Little can be read into the size of this beta chain, an off-target read in a library designed for alpha chains. The chain combines TRBV7-9 with TRBJ2-6; 9 positions agree with TRBD1. The CDR3 is made up of 13 amino acids. J was trimmed by 12 bases and V by 5 bases; bases with no gene match: 5. Per germline, CDR1 SEHNR and CDR2 FQNEAQ (reference sequence). Here the CDR3 reads CASSPGTGSVLTF. In nucleotides, the CDR3 is TGTGCCAGCAGCCCAGGGACAGGGTCCGTCCTGACTTTC.

This clonotype was found many times. The library was prepared for alpha chains; this beta chain is a stray read, so its frequency means little. V and J are TRBV20-1 and TRBJ2-7, with D tentatively TRBD1 or TRBD2 (5 bases each). The V gene's germline CDR1 is DFQATT and CDR2 SNEGSKA (reference sequence). V was cut by 2 bases and J by 7 bases, with 18 bases left in between. The CDR3 length is 14 residues. CDR3 in DNA: TGCAGTGCTAGATCCGGGACCCGGGACGGGGAGCAGTACTTC. It specifies CSARSGTRDGEQYF.

The sample holds many counts of this clonotype. For a library built for alpha chains, this beta chain is a stray read; little rests on its size. The chain is built from TRBV2 and TRBJ1-3; D not certain. CDR3 length: 17 residues. V lost 3 bases, J lost 0 bases, and 15 bases lay in between. The V gene's germline CDR1 is SNHLY and CDR2 FYNNEI. The CDR3 sequence: CASSDFIGPISGNTIYF. In DNA, the CDR3 is TGTGCCAGCAGTGATTTCATCGGCCCGATCTCTGGAAACACCATATATTTT.

This clonotype was picked up many times. A library prepared for alpha chains yielded this beta chain as an off-target read; its size is of little meaning. The chain joins TRBV12-3 or TRBV12-4 to TRBJ2-6; D gene ambiguous. This CDR3 is 16 amino acids long. V was trimmed by 5 bases and J by 4 bases, leaving 15 bases between them. CDR3 residues: CASSPEASTGANVLTF. The CDR3 nucleotides are TGTGCCAGCAGTCCTGAAGCATCAACCGGGGCCAACGTCCTGACTTTC.

This clonotype came up many times. This beta chain is off target for a library built for alpha chains, so its abundance means little. The chain carries TRBV7-8 and TRBJ2-6, with 8 positions matching TRBD2. The CDR3 is 16 amino acids. CDR1 and CDR2 (germline): SGHVS, FQNEAQ. V was clipped by 5 bases and J by 3 bases; unmatched bases: 6. The CDR3 loop reads CASSREGPGGANVLTF. The CDR3 nucleotides are TGTGCCAGCAGCCGGGAGGGTCCCGGTGGGGCCAACGTCCTGACTTTC.

At least ten counts were recorded for this clonotype. Little can be read into the size of this beta chain, an off-target read in a library designed for alpha chains. The rearrangement links TRBV9 to TRBJ2-1, with D hard to call. This CDR3 contains 14 residues. The V and J ends lost 0 bases and 3 bases respectively, with 7 bases between them. In germline, CDR1 is SGDLS, CDR2 YYNGEE. This CDR3 is CASSVGADYNEQFF. The DNA of the CDR3 is TGTGCCAGCAGCGTAGGTGCAGACTACAATGAGCAGTTCTTC.

This clonotype was detected many times. The library was designed around alpha chains, so this beta chain is a stray read whose abundance carries little weight. V is TRBV20-1 and J is TRBJ2-5; 11 bases agree with TRBD2. Germline V gene sequence: CDR1 DFQATT, CDR2 SNEGSKA (reference sequence). The V and J ends lost 6 bases and 1 base, in that order; junction bases with no gene match: 4. CDR3 size: 14 residues. The CDR3 protein is CSAIAGGGQETQYF. The CDR3 DNA follows: TGCAGTGCCATAGCGGGGGGGGGCCAAGAGACCCAGTACTTC.

This clonotype was counted ten times or more. Sequence at one end of the junction differs from germline and may be a read error. Since the library was made to target alpha chains, this beta chain is a stray read and its abundance is not meaningful. The CDR3 DNA sequence: TGTGCTAGCAGCCCCCCTGTAGGTCAGCCCCAGCATTTT. As protein: CASSPPVGQPQHF. The chain carries TRBV3-1 and TRBJ1-5; D gene unclear. This CDR3 contains 13 residues. CDR1 and CDR2 from the germline V gene are LGHDT and YNNKEL (reference sequence).

This clonotype was found a few times. The library was designed around alpha chains, so this beta chain is a stray read whose abundance carries little weight. The rearrangement links TRBV25-1 to TRBJ2-3; 8 bases are a match to TRBD1. The CDR3 totals 17 residues. Per the germline V gene, CDR1 is MGHDK and CDR2 is SYGVNS. Trimming took 2 bases from V and 2 from J; bases not matched to a gene: 9. CDR3 bases: TGTGCCAGCAGTGAAGGAGGGACAGGAGGTATCACAGATACGCAGTATTTT. It encodes CASSEGGTGGITDTQYF.

This clonotype was observed many times. Since the library was made to target alpha chains, this beta chain is a stray read and its abundance is not meaningful. This chain uses TRBV10-2 with TRBJ2-3; D perhaps matches TRBD2 (7 bases). The germline V gene encodes CDR1 WSHSY and CDR2 SAAADI. This CDR3 spans 14 amino acids. Trimming shortened V by 7 bases and J by 6 bases, and 17 bases separated the two germline ends. The CDR3 nucleotides are TGCGCCAGCACTCCGGGGGGCGCATTGGATACGCAGTATTTT. It yields the protein CASTPGGALDTQYF.

By sample share, this clonotype is medium-sized (0.01 to 0.1%). This beta chain appears as a stray read in a library generated for alpha chains; its size is not informative. The chain links TRBV6-5 to TRBJ1-1; TRBD1 matches at 7 bases. Trimming took 0 bases from V and 10 from J; bases not matched to a gene: 8. This CDR3 has 14 residues. Germline V gives CDR1 MNHEY, CDR2 SVGAGI. The CDR3 DNA is TGTGCCAGCAGTTACTCGAATAGGGCAGGGGGAGCTTTCTTT. This translates into CASSYSNRAGGAFF.

This clonotype is medium-sized (0.01 to 0.1%). The size of this beta chain means little, since it is a stray read in a library made for alpha chains. The rearrangement uses TRBV21-1 and TRBJ2-7. TRBV21-1 is given as a pseudogene. The CDR3 is made up of 12 amino acids. The CDR3 loop reads CASSKGSGEQYF. The DNA for the CDR3 is TGTGCCAGCAGCAAAGGATCGGGCGAGCAGTACTTC.